What follows are 16 T cell receptor beta chains derived from one specimen sequenced in a study of T cell repertoires in cytomegalovirus infection. Antigens of these TCRs are unknown. Each CDR3 protein gets one entry after TCRdb re-called the reads with MiXCR. The table shows around 310,000 distinct CDR3 sequences, with 29% occurring only once. This specimen was cultured PBMCs, taken from culture after CMV antigen stimulation. The receptors shown here come from a human donor in good health (CMV status not recorded). Some clones in this sample may be carry-over from other donors' samples.

The table lists this clonotype with many counts. The V and J genes are TRBV12-3 or TRBV12-4 and TRBJ1-1, with 10 nucleotides matching TRBD1. The CDR3 spans 16 residues. Losses at the gene ends were 6 bases for V and 4 bases for J; bases not matched to a gene: 11. CDR3 region: CASSPMTGGMGTEAFF. As DNA, the CDR3 is TGTGCCAGCAGCCCTATGACAGGGGGCATGGGCACTGAAGCTTTCTTT.

This clonotype was observed a few times. This sequence joins TRBV9 and TRBJ2-1; D not certain. Trimming left V 0 bases short and J 4 bases short, with 8 bases between. CDR3 length equals 14 residues. Germline CDR1 is SGDLS and CDR2 is YYNGEE. The CDR3 protein is CASSVGQSYNEQFF. In DNA form, the CDR3 reads TGTGCCAGCAGCGTAGGGCAGAGTTACAATGAGCAGTTCTTC.

This clonotype was found many times. This chain connects TRBV7-2 to TRBJ1-5; tentatively, D is TRBD1 (6 bases). Germline V gene data show CDR1 as SGHTA and CDR2 as FQGNSA. The ends were cut back, 3 bases at V and 7 bases at J, with 13 bases in the middle. The CDR3 is 14 residues long. CDR3 in amino acids: CASSLAQGRQPQHF. In DNA, the CDR3 is TGTGCCAGCAGCTTGGCCCAGGGGCGGCAGCCCCAGCATTTT. Full variable domain (outside the CDR3, taken from reference TRBV7-2 and TRBJ1-5): GAGVSQSPSNKVTEKGKDVELRCDPISGHTALYWYRQSLGQGLEFLIYFQGNSAPDKSGLPSDRFSAERTGGSVSTLTIQRTQQEDSAVYLCASSLAQGRQPQHFGDGTRLSIL.

This clonotype was seen a handful of times. The chain carries TRBV5-5 and TRBJ2-3; TRBD1 matches at 9 bases. The ends lost 1 base at V and 4 bases at J; junction bases unmatched: 4. The CDR3 spans 15 residues. Germline V CDR1 and CDR2: SGHKS, YYEKEE (reference sequence). CDR3: CASSLYGQGSDTQYF. The CDR3 bases are TGTGCCAGCAGCTTGTACGGACAGGGGTCAGATACGCAGTATTTT. Based on the CDR3 plus reference TRBV5-5 and TRBJ2-3, the full variable domain is DAGVTQSPTHLIKTRGQQVTLRCSPISGHKSVSWYQQVLGQGPQFIFQYYEKEERGRGNFPDRFSARQFPNYSSELNVNALLLGDSALYLCASSLYGQGSDTQYFGPGTRLTVL.

This clonotype was observed a handful of times. J is TRBJ1-3 and V is TRBV6-5; D gene ambiguous. CDR1 is MNHEY, CDR2 SVGAGI, per germline. The CDR3 has 16 residues. V was cut by 0 bases and J by 0 bases, with 9 bases left in between. The CDR3 loop reads CASSYSRWISGNTIYF. In nucleotides, the CDR3 is TGTGCCAGCAGTTACTCAAGGTGGATCTCTGGAAACACCATATATTTT.

The gene calls are TRBV5-5 and TRBJ2-7; D not resolved. The CDR3 has 12 amino acids. Per germline, CDR1 SGHKS and CDR2 YYEKEE (reference sequence). V lost 2 bases and J 9 bases, leaving 12 bases between the germline ends. The CDR3 loop reads CASSLNRVRQYF. CDR3 sequence (DNA): TGTGCCAGCAGCTTAAACCGGGTTCGGCAGTACTTC.

The chain couples TRBV5-4 to TRBJ2-2; maybe TRBD1 (6 bases). V was shortened by 2 bases and J by 2 bases, with 10 bases between the two germline ends. The CDR3 is made up of 15 amino acids. Germline lookup yields CDR1 SGHNT and CDR2 YYREEE (reference sequence). The CDR3 DNA sequence: TGTGCCAGCAGCTTACAGGGTGTCAACACCGGGGAGCTGTTTTTT. Encoded protein: CASSLQGVNTGELFF.

This clonotype was counted a few times. The V and J genes are TRBV27 and TRBJ1-1; tentative D call: TRBD1 (5 bases). The CDR3 has 14 amino acids. From germline, CDR1 is MNHEY and CDR2 SMNVEV (reference sequence). The V end lost 5 bases, the J end lost 4 bases, and 14 bases lay between the germline ends. In DNA, the CDR3 is TGTGCCAGCAGTCCTTGGGGACCGGGCACTGAAGCTTTCTTT. Amino acid sequence: CASSPWGPGTEAFF.

This clonotype was observed a few times. The CDR3, as DNA: TGTGCCAGCAGCTCGCTAGCGGGAGCCCCCAATGAGCAGTTCTTC. Protein: CASSSLAGAPNEQFF. This chain links TRBV11-3 with TRBJ2-1; 10 positions agree with TRBD2. The CDR3 is 15 amino acids. Germline V CDR1 and CDR2: SGHNT, YENEEA. The junction had 6 bases not matched to a gene; V was cut back by 4 bases and J by 6 bases. Full variable domain (missing parts from reference TRBV11-3 and TRBJ2-1): EAGVVQSPRYKIIEKKQPVAFWCNPISGHNTLYWYLQNLGQGPELLIRYENEEAVDDSQLPKDRFSAERLKGVDSTLKIQPAELGDSAVYLCASSSLAGAPNEQFFGPGTRLTVL.

This clonotype came up many times. CDR3 protein: CASTRTSEQYF. CDR3 sequence (DNA): TGTGCCAGCACCCGAACGAGCGAGCAGTACTTC. The chain recombines TRBV7-9 with TRBJ2-7; D unclear. The CDR3 is 11 amino acids. V lost 7 bases and J lost 6, with 10 bases in between. Germline lookup yields CDR1 SEHNR and CDR2 FQNEAQ (reference sequence).

In this sample, this clonotype turned up a few times. This chain links TRBV20-1 with TRBJ1-3; D not certain. The CDR3 loop spans 13 amino acids. V was pared by 1 base and J by 0 bases, with 4 bases between. Germline values: CDR1 DFQATT, CDR2 SNEGSKA (reference sequence). CDR3 sequence: CSARANSGNTIYF. The CDR3 DNA reads as TGCAGTGCTAGAGCAAACTCTGGAAACACCATATATTTT.

Written as DNA, the CDR3 is TGTGCTAGTGGTTTGGTGACCAGGGGTGAGTCGGCCAAAAACATTCAGTACTTC. It encodes CASGLVTRGESAKNIQYF. The V call is TRBV12-5, the J call TRBJ2-4, with D possibly being TRBD1 (6 bases). Germline V gene sequence: CDR1 LGHNT, CDR2 FRNRAP. The CDR3 runs 18 residues. Trimming removed 0 bases at V and 1 base at J, with 16 bases between. The full variable domain, in which reference TRBV12-5 and TRBJ2-4 provide the parts outside the CDR3, is DARVTQTPRHKVTEMGQEVTMRCQPILGHNTVFWYRQTMMQGLELLAYFRNRAPLDDSGMPKDRFSAEMPDATLATLKIQPSEPRDSAVYFCASGLVTRGESAKNIQYFGAGTRLSVL.

This clonotype occurred a few times. The V gene is TRBV7-8, the J gene TRBJ1-6; 7 bases map to TRBD1. The length of the CDR3 is 16 residues. Germline V gene sequence: CDR1 SGHVS, CDR2 FQNEAQ. The junction had 10 bases not matched to a gene; V was cut back by 1 base and J by 10 bases. CDR3 residues: CASSLGGEGARSPLHF. The CDR3 DNA is TGTGCCAGCAGCTTAGGGGGTGAGGGGGCACGCTCACCCCTCCACTTT. Based on the CDR3 plus reference TRBV7-8 and TRBJ1-6, the full variable domain is GAGVSQSPRYKVAKRGQDVALRCDPISGHVSLFWYQQALGQGPEFLTYFQNEAQLDKSGLPSDRFFAERPEGSVSTLKIQRTQQEDSAVYLCASSLGGEGARSPLHFGNGTRLTVT.

This clonotype has more than one count but fewer than ten. This rearrangement joins TRBV6-6 to TRBJ1-1; D unresolved. The CDR3 is 16 residues long. Germline loops: CDR1 MNHNY, CDR2 SVGAGI (reference sequence). Trimming cost V 7 bases and J 1 base, with 19 bases left between them. CDR3 protein: CASTLTQRRANTEAFF. For the CDR3, the DNA is TGTGCCAGCACCTTAACTCAAAGACGAGCGAACACTGAAGCTTTCTTT.

The chain combines TRBV3-1 with TRBJ1-2; D ambiguous. CDR1 and CDR2 (germline): LGHDT, YNNKEL (reference sequence). The V end lost 7 bases, the J end lost 12 bases, and 21 bases lay between the germline ends. The CDR3 runs 13 residues. This CDR3 is CASTGPAQPGHTF. The CDR3 nucleotides are TGTGCCAGCACCGGGCCGGCCCAGCCGGGCCACACCTTC.

The rearrangement uses TRBV5-1 and TRBJ1-2; tentatively, D is TRBD1 (6 bases). The germline V gene has CDR1 SGHRS and CDR2 YFSETQ. This CDR3 spans 14 amino acids. V was clipped by 4 bases and J by 8 bases, with 18 bases between them. The CDR3 reads CASSQTQGLGGYTF. The CDR3 coding sequence is TGCGCCAGCAGCCAAACACAGGGTCTGGGCGGCTACACCTTC.